This T cell receptor beta chain is drawn from a study of blood T cell repertoires in COVID-19. Study in general: Sources were T cells, B-cell-depleted T cells, or PBMCs; the material itself was cDNA or gDNA.

The CDR3 is 14 residues long. Germline V gene data show CDR1 as SGHTA and CDR2 as FQGTGA. The V gene lost 5 bases and the J gene lost 3 bases, with 14 bases spanning the gap. Cohort placement rested on clinical history that participants reported themselves. Within 2 weeks before study entry, exposed participants met a COVID-19 case. Sequencing used immunoSEQ multiplex PCR; TCRdb keeps in-frame clones, though not all of them. The sample holds 220,000 or so clones, around 89% seen once. Material for sequencing was PBMCs or T cells enriched from blood (not recorded which). This receptor was taken from a man aged 25-45 years who had been exposed to COVID-19. This rearrangement joins TRBV7-3 to TRBJ2-7, with D possibly being TRBD2 (5 bases). CDR3 residues: CASSPRAGFYEQYF. CDR3 DNA: TGTGCCAGCAGCCCCCGGGCGGGCTTCTACGAGCAGTACTTC.